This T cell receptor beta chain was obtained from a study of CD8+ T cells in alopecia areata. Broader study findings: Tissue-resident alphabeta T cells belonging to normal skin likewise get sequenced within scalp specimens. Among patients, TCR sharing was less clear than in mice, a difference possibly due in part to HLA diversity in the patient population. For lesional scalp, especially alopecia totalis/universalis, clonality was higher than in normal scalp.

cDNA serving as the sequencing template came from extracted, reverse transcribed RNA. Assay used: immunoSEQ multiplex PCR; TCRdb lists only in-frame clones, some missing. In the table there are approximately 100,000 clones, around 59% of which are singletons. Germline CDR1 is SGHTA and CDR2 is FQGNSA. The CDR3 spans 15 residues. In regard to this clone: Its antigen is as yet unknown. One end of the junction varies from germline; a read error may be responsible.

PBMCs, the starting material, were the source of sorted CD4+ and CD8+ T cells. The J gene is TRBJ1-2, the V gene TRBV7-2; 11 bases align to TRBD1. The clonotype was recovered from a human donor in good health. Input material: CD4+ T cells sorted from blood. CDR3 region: CASSSRTGGSYGHTF. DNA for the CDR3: TGTGCCAGCAGCTCCAGGACAGGGGGCAGCTATGGCCACACCTTC.